Listed below are T cell receptor beta chains from one sample, sequenced in a study of blood T cell repertoires in COVID-19. The table came from immunoSEQ multiplex PCR; TCRdb's copy has only in-frame clones and leaves some out. The profile shows fewer than 200,000 clones, around 87% of them singletons. Input material: peripheral blood. Receptors originate from a man aged 35-49 years with active or convalescent COVID-19. The CDR3 runs from the conserved cysteine through the conserved F or W. A D gene is named only where the DNA matches it firmly. Clone size, where shown, is once, few, many, or a class for clones that have expanded.

V gene	J gene	clone size	D gene	CDR3 length	CDR3 DNA	CDR3 protein
TRBV19	TRBJ1-1	.	.	15	TGTGCCAGTAGTATGCTGCGACAAGTGAACACTGAAGCTTTCTTT	CASSMLRQVNTEAFF
TRBV5-5	TRBJ2-1	.	TRBD2	18	TGTGCCAGCAGCTTGGTTGGGCTAGCGGGGGCCAGAATCAATGAGCAGTTCTTC	CASSLVGLAGARINEQFF
TRBV5-1	TRBJ2-5	once	TRBD2	13	TGCGCCAGCAGCCGACTAGCGGGAGAGACCCAGTACTTC	CASSRLAGETQYF
TRBV6-5	TRBJ2-1	.	.	15	TGTGCCAGCAGTTACTCGGGGGCCCCCTACAATGAGCAGTTCTTC	CASSYSGAPYNEQFF
TRBV2	TRBJ2-5	.	TRBD2	15	TGTGCCAGCTCGAAAGCGGGGGGGCTTCGGAAGACCCAGTACTTC	CASSKAGGLRKTQYF
TRBV7-3	TRBJ2-3	.	.	14	TGTGCCAGCAGCTCATTAGCGGACACAGATACGCAGTATTTT	CASSSLADTDTQYF
TRBV2	TRBJ2-1	once	TRBD2	16	TGTGCCAGCAGTGAAGTCGGGGGGAGCTCCTACAATGAGCAGTTCTTC	CASSEVGGSSYNEQFF
TRBV5-4	TRBJ2-2	.	TRBD2	15	TGTGCCAGTCGAGCGGGGGGCCGTAAAACCGGGGAGCTGTTTTTT	CASRAGGRKTGELFF
TRBV2	TRBJ1-6	.	TRBD1	13	TGTGCCAGCGCCGGACAGGGGAATTCACCCCTCCACTTT	CASAGQGNSPLHF
TRBV28	TRBJ2-5	.	.	12	TGTGCCACCGGACTACCGCAAGAGACCCAGTACTTC	CATGLPQETQYF
TRBV6-2/TRBV6-3	TRBJ2-5	.	.	16	TGTGCCAGCAGTTACAGGGATAGCGGAGATCAAGAGACCCAGTACTTC	CASSYRDSGDQETQYF
TRBV14	TRBJ1-6	.	.	14	TGTGCCAGCAGACCTAGGGGTTACAATTCACCCCTCCACTTT	CASRPRGYNSPLHF
TRBV18	TRBJ2-2	.	TRBD1	17	TGTGCCAGCTCACCAAGACAGGGGAGATTGGAGGCCGGGGAGCTGTTTTTT	CASSPRQGRLEAGELFF
TRBV7-9	TRBJ2-1	once	.	14	TGTGCCAGCAGCTTAGGCGGGACTTACAATGAGCAGTTCTTC	CASSLGGTYNEQFF
TRBV19	TRBJ1-5	.	.	16	TGTGCCAGTAGTATAGATCTATCGAATAGCAATCAGCCCCAGCATTTT	CASSIDLSNSNQPQHF
TRBV7-8	TRBJ2-2	.	TRBD2	16	TGTGCCAGCAGCCTGCGGGACCCCGGGGGGAGCGGGGAGCTGTTTTTT	CASSLRDPGGSGELFF
TRBV2	TRBJ1-5	.	TRBD1	13	TGTGCCAGCAGTCTGGGACAGAATCAGCCCCAGCATTTT	CASSLGQNQPQHF